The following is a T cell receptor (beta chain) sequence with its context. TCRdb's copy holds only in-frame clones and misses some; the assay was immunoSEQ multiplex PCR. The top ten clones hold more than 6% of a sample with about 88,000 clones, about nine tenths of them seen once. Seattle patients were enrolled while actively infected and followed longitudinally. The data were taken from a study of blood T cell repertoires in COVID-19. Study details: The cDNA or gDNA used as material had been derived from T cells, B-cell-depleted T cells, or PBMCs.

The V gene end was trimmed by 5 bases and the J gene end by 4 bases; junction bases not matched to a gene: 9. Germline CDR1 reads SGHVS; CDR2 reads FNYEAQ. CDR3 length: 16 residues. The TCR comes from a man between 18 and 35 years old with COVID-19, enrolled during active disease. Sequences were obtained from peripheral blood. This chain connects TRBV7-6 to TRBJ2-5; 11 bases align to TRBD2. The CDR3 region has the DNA TGTGCCAGCAGCGTTAGGAATGGACTAGCGGGAGAGACCCAGTACTTC. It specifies CASSVRNGLAGETQYF.